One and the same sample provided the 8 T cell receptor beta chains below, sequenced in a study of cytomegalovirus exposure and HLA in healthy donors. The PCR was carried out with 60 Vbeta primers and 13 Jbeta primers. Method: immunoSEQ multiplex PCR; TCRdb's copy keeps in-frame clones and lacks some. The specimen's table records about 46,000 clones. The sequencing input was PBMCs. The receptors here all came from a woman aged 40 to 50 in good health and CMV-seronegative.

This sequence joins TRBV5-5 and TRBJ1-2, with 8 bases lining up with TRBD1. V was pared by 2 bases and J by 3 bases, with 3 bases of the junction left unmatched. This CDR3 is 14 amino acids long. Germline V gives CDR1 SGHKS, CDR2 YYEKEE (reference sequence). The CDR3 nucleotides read TGTGCCAGCAGCTTACAGGGGGATTACTATGGCTACACCTTC. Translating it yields CASSLQGDYYGYTF.

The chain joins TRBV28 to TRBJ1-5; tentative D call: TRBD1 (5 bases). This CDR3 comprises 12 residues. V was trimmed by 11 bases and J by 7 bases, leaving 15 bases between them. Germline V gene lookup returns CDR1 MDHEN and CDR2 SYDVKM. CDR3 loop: CAGGTVGQPQHF. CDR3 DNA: TGTGCCGGGGGGACGGTAGGCCAGCCCCAGCATTTT.

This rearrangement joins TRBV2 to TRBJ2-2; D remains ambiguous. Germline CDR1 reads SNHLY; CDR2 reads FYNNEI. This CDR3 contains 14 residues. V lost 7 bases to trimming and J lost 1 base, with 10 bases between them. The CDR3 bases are TGTGCCAGCAACCCGACACGGAACACCGGGGAGCTGTTTTTT. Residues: CASNPTRNTGELFF.

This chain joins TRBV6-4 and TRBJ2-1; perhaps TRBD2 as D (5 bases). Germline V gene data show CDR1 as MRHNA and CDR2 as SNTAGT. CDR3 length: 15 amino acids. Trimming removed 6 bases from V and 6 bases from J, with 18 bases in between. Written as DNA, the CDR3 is TGTGCCAGCAGAGGCGAGGGCAGAGGTGTCAATGAGCAGTTCTTC. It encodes CASRGEGRGVNEQFF.

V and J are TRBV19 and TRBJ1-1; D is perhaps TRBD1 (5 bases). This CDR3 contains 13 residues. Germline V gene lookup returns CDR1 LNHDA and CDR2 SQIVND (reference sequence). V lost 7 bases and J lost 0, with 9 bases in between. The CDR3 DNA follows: TGTGCCAGTACCCCGACAGTGAACACTGAAGCTTTCTTT. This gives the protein CASTPTVNTEAFF.

CDR3 nucleotides: TGCGCCAGCAGCCAACGGACAGGGGGTACCGGGGAGCTGTTTTTT. Translated: CASSQRTGGTGELFF. V and J are TRBV5-1 and TRBJ2-2; TRBD1 matches 10 bases. The CDR3 is 15 residues long. Germline V gene sequence: CDR1 SGHRS, CDR2 YFSETQ. Losses at the gene ends were 4 bases for V and 5 bases for J; bases not matched to a gene: 5.

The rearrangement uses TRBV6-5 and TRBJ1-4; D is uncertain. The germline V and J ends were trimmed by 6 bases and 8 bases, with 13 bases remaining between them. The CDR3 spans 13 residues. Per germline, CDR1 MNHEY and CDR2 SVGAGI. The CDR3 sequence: CASSKRPAEKLFF. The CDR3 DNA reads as TGTGCCAGCAGCAAGCGGCCGGCAGAAAAACTGTTTTTT.

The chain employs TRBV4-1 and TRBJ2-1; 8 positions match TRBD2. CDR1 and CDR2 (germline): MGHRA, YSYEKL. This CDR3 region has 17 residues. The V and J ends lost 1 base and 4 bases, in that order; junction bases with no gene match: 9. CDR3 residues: CASSQVDLGLAYNEQFF. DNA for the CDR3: TGCGCCAGCAGCCAAGTCGATTTAGGACTAGCTTACAATGAGCAGTTCTTC.